This is a list of T cell receptor beta chains from one sample in a study of preoperative IRX-2 immunotherapy in early breast cancer. TCRdb's table, derived via immunoSEQ multiplex PCR, lists solely in-frame clones and lacks some. This table has 95,000 to 100,000 clones, 86% appearing once. The sequencing here drew on tumor tissue, taken after IRX-2 immunotherapy. These receptors originate from a human donor with breast cancer. The CDR3 runs from the conserved cysteine through the conserved F or W. The order of the fields is D gene, clone size, J gene, V gene, CDR3 DNA, CDR3 protein. The D gene is left open where the match is weak. Clone size appears in some rows only: once, few, many, or a class for an expanded clone.

D gene: -; clone size: -; J gene: TRBJ2-7; V gene: TRBV30; CDR3 DNA: TGTGCCTGGAGCTTGTCACAGGGTACCTACGAGCAGTACTTC; CDR3 protein: CAWSLSQGTYEQYF
D gene: -; clone size: -; J gene: TRBJ2-1; V gene: TRBV4-1; CDR3 DNA: TGCGCCAGCAGCCTGGGTCCGTCGTACCCCCGGGAGCAGTTCTTC; CDR3 protein: CASSLGPSYPREQFF
D gene: TRBD1; clone size: many; J gene: TRBJ2-1; V gene: TRBV12-5; CDR3 DNA: TGTGCTAGTGGTTACGGGACAGGGGGCCACAATGAGCAGTTCTTC; CDR3 protein: CASGYGTGGHNEQFF
D gene: -; clone size: once; J gene: TRBJ2-7; V gene: TRBV6-8; CDR3 DNA: TGTGCCAGCAAAACATACCAGGGGGGAGTTGACGAGCAGTACTTC; CDR3 protein: CASKTYQGGVDEQYF
D gene: -; clone size: -; J gene: TRBJ2-2; V gene: TRBV7-8; CDR3 DNA: TGTGCCAGCAGCTTAAAAGGGACACCGACCGGGGAGCTGTTTTTT; CDR3 protein: CASSLKGTPTGELFF
D gene: -; clone size: -; J gene: TRBJ1-1; V gene: TRBV7-6; CDR3 DNA: TGTACCAGCAGCTTGGTGGAGGGTTTGAACACTGAAGCTTTCTTT; CDR3 protein: CTSSLVEGLNTEAFF
D gene: TRBD1; clone size: -; J gene: TRBJ2-2; V gene: TRBV19; CDR3 DNA: TGTGCCAGTACTCTCACGGCAGGGGGCAGCCCCGGGGAGCTGTTTTTT; CDR3 protein: CASTLTAGGSPGELFF
D gene: -; clone size: -; J gene: TRBJ2-3; V gene: TRBV7-6; CDR3 DNA: TGTGCCAGCAGCTTGGGATCCAACACAGATACGCAGTATTTT; CDR3 protein: CASSLGSNTDTQYF
D gene: -; clone size: -; J gene: TRBJ1-5; V gene: TRBV28; CDR3 DNA: TGTGCCAGCAGTTTGTCGGGGGGTTTTCAGCCCCAGCATTTT; CDR3 protein: CASSLSGGFQPQHF
D gene: -; clone size: -; J gene: TRBJ2-1; V gene: TRBV22-1; CDR3 DNA: TGTGCCAGCAGACAGGGTGGAGGGTACAATGAGCAGTTCTTC; CDR3 protein: CASRQGGGYNEQFF
D gene: -; clone size: -; J gene: TRBJ1-1; V gene: TRBV11-3; CDR3 DNA: TGTGCCAGCAGCTTAGATAACCCAGGGGTCCCTGAAGCTTTCTTT; CDR3 protein: CASSLDNPGVPEAFF
D gene: -; clone size: -; J gene: TRBJ1-2; V gene: TRBV7-1; CDR3 DNA: TGTGCCAGCAGCTTAGGCTCCGCCGACTATGGCTACACCTTC; CDR3 protein: CASSLGSADYGYTF
D gene: -; clone size: -; J gene: TRBJ1-4; V gene: TRBV19; CDR3 DNA: TGTGCCAGTACCTATGGGGCCACAGTTAATAATGAAAAACTGTTTTTT; CDR3 protein: CASTYGATVNNEKLFF
D gene: -; clone size: -; J gene: TRBJ2-7; V gene: TRBV6-8; CDR3 DNA: TGTGCCAGCAGCACGGACAGTTCCTACGAGCAGTACTTC; CDR3 protein: CASSTDSSYEQYF
D gene: -; clone size: -; J gene: TRBJ2-6; V gene: TRBV7-7; CDR3 DNA: TGTGCCAGCAGCTTAGATGCAACCTCTGGGGCCAACGTCCTGACTTTC; CDR3 protein: CASSLDATSGANVLTF
D gene: TRBD1; clone size: -; J gene: TRBJ2-7; V gene: TRBV30; CDR3 DNA: TGTGCCTGGAGAGGGGACAGGGGGAGCTACGAGCAGTATTTC; CDR3 protein: CAWRGDRGSYEQYF
D gene: -; clone size: -; J gene: TRBJ1-3; V gene: TRBV7-7; CDR3 DNA: TGTGCTAGCAGCTTAACAGTCTCTGGAAACACCATATATTTT; CDR3 protein: CASSLTVSGNTIYF
D gene: TRBD2; clone size: once; J gene: TRBJ2-5; V gene: TRBV15; CDR3 DNA: TGTGCCACCAGCAGGGGACCACTAGCGGGTGGGAGGACCCAGTACTTC; CDR3 protein: CATSRGPLAGGRTQYF
D gene: -; clone size: once; J gene: TRBJ1-1; V gene: TRBV19; CDR3 DNA: TGTGCCAGTAATGTTCAGTCGAACACTGAAGCTTTCTTT; CDR3 protein: CASNVQSNTEAFF
D gene: -; clone size: -; J gene: TRBJ1-2; V gene: TRBV5-1; CDR3 DNA: TGCGCCAGCAGCTTGCGTTCCCCCTTGGACGGCTACACCTTC; CDR3 protein: CASSLRSPLDGYTF
D gene: -; clone size: -; J gene: TRBJ2-5; V gene: TRBV18; CDR3 DNA: TGTGCCAGCTCACCACCCGAGGGGAGAGAGACCCAGTACTTC; CDR3 protein: CASSPPEGRETQYF
D gene: -; clone size: -; J gene: TRBJ1-5; V gene: TRBV19; CDR3 DNA: TGTGCCAGTAGTATGAGAGGGGGGAAGAGCAATCAGCCCCAGCATTTT; CDR3 protein: CASSMRGGKSNQPQHF
D gene: -; clone size: -; J gene: TRBJ2-5; V gene: TRBV19; CDR3 DNA: TGTGCCAGTAGTATAGTTTCTGGGCGGCAAGAGACCCAGTACTTC; CDR3 protein: CASSIVSGRQETQYF
D gene: -; clone size: -; J gene: TRBJ1-2; V gene: TRBV5-1; CDR3 DNA: TGCGCCAGCAGCTTGGGGGGCGGCAGATATTATGGCTACACCTTC; CDR3 protein: CASSLGGGRYYGYTF
D gene: TRBD2; clone size: -; J gene: TRBJ2-7; V gene: TRBV18; CDR3 DNA: TGTGCCAGCTCAAGAGCGGGGAACTCCTACGAGCAGTACTTC; CDR3 protein: CASSRAGNSYEQYF
D gene: -; clone size: -; J gene: TRBJ1-1; V gene: TRBV15; CDR3 DNA: TGTGCCACCAGCAGAGACAGAATTAACACTGAAGCTTTCTTT; CDR3 protein: CATSRDRINTEAFF
D gene: TRBD2; clone size: -; J gene: TRBJ2-3; V gene: TRBV19; CDR3 DNA: TGTGCCACCCGGGTACTAGCGGGGGGGCCCACAGATACGCAGTATTTT; CDR3 protein: CATRVLAGGPTDTQYF
D gene: TRBD1; clone size: -; J gene: TRBJ1-6; V gene: TRBV30; CDR3 DNA: TGTGCCTGGAGGACCGGGACAGGGGGATCACCCCTCCACTTT; CDR3 protein: CAWRTGTGGSPLHF
D gene: -; clone size: -; J gene: TRBJ2-1; V gene: TRBV5-1; CDR3 DNA: TGCGCCAGCAGCTTGGATGGCGGGGCCTACAATGAGCAGTTCTTC; CDR3 protein: CASSLDGGAYNEQFF
D gene: TRBD1; clone size: once; J gene: TRBJ1-3; V gene: TRBV7-1; CDR3 DNA: TGTGCCAGCAGCATAAGACAGGGGGTTTACACCATATATTTT; CDR3 protein: CASSIRQGVYTIYF
D gene: TRBD1; clone size: -; J gene: TRBJ1-2; V gene: TRBV7-2; CDR3 DNA: TGTGCCAGCAGCTCGTGGACAGGGAGCGGCTACACCTTC; CDR3 protein: CASSSWTGSGYTF
D gene: -; clone size: -; J gene: TRBJ2-7; V gene: TRBV29-1; CDR3 DNA: TGCAGCGTTGAAGTTTTCGGGGTAAACACTTACTACGAGCAGTACTTC; CDR3 protein: CSVEVFGVNTYYEQYF
D gene: -; clone size: -; J gene: TRBJ2-3; V gene: TRBV7-1; CDR3 DNA: TGTGCCAGCAGCTTAGTTTGGGGCACAGATACGCAGTATTTT; CDR3 protein: CASSLVWGTDTQYF
D gene: -; clone size: -; J gene: TRBJ1-4; V gene: TRBV30; CDR3 DNA: TGTGCCTGGAGTGAGGGGGTGGATGAAAAACTGTTTTTT; CDR3 protein: CAWSEGVDEKLFF
D gene: TRBD2; clone size: -; J gene: TRBJ2-7; V gene: TRBV19; CDR3 DNA: TGTGCCAGTAGTCCACTAGCGGCGGTTCCCTACGAGCAGTACTTC; CDR3 protein: CASSPLAAVPYEQYF
D gene: -; clone size: -; J gene: TRBJ1-1; V gene: TRBV6-7; CDR3 DNA: TGTGCCATCAGTGGGGGGACTGAAGCTTTCTTT; CDR3 protein: CAISGGTEAFF